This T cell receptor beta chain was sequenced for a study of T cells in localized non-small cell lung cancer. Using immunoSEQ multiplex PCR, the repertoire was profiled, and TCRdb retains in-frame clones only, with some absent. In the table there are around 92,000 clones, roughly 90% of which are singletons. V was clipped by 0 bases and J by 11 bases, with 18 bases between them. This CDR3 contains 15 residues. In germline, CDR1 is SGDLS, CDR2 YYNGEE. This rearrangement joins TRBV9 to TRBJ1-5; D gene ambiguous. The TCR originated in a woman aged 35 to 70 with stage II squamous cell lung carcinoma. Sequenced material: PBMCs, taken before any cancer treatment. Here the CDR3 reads CASSVGESPGRAQHF. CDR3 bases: TGTGCCAGCAGCGTAGGGGAAAGTCCGGGGAGGGCCCAGCATTTT. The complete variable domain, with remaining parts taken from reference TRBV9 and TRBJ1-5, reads DSGVTQTPKHLITATGQRVTLRCSPRSGDLSVYWYQQSLDQGLQFLIQYYNGEERAKGNILERFSAQQFPDLHSELNLSSLELGDSALYFCASSVGESPGRAQHFGDGTRLSIL.